This TCR beta chain stems from a study of T cell repertoires in cytomegalovirus infection. For the study at large: TCR beta signatures that were public indicated CMV infection and matching HLA type.

Each CDR3 protein gets one entry after TCRdb re-called the reads with MiXCR. The sample includes 300,000 to 400,000 distinct CDR3 sequences, around a quarter of them seen just once. Germline CDR1 and CDR2: SGHTA and FQGNSA. The CDR3 contains 13 residues. Germline trimming cut 5 bases from V and 3 bases from J; bases unmatched to any gene: 4. The study, taken as a whole, reports: In two of eight donors, the top clonotype was HLA-C-restricted CMV-specific. CMV carriers having the relevant HLA were flagged by cumulative public TCR beta family frequency.

This clonotype was recorded many times. The target antigen is unknown. This receptor was identified in a human donor in good health (CMV status not recorded). Some clones in this sample may be carry-over from other donors' samples. The sequenced sample was cultured PBMCs, obtained from culture after CMV antigen stimulation. This chain links TRBV7-2 with TRBJ2-7, with TRBD2 identical over 7 bases. The CDR3 spells CASSRDYRYEQYF. CDR3 DNA sequence: TGTGCCAGCAGCCGGGACTATCGCTACGAGCAGTACTTC.